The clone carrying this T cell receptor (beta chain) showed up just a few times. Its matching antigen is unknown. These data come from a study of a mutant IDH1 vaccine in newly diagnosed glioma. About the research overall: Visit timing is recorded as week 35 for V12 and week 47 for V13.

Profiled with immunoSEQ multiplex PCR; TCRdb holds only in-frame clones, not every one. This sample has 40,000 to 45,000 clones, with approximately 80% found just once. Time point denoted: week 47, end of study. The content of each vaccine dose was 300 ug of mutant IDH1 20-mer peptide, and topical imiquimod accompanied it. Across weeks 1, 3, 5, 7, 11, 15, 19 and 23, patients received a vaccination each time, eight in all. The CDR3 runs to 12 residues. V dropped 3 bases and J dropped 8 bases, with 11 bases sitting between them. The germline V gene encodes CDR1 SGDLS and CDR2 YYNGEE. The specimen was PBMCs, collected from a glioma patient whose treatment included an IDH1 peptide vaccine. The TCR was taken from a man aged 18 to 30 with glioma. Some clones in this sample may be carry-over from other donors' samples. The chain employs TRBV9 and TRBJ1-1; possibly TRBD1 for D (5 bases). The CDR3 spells CASSAQESEAFF. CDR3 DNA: TGTGCCAGCAGCGCACAGGAGAGCGAAGCTTTCTTT.